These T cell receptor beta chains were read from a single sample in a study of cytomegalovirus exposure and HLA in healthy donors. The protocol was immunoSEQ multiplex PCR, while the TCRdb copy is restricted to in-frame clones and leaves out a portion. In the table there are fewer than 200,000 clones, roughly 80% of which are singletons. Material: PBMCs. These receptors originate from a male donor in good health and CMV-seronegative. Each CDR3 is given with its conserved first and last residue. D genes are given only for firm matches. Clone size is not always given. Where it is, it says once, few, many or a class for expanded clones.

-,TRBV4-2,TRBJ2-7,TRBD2,CASSRERDGTYEQYF
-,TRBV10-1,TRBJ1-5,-,CASRGGGGQPQHF
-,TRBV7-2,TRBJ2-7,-,CASSSSRHTGQYF
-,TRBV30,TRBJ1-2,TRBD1,CAWNEGAWGYTF
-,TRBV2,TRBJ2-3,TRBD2,CAGERGSTDTQYF
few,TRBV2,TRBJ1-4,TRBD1,CATRGQGNEKLFF
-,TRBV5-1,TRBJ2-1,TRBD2,CASSRGDSYNEQFF
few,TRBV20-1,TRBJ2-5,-,CSASSTETQYF
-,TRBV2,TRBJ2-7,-,CASKGRESYEQYF
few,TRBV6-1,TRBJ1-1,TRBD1,CASRDRGQGHTEAFF
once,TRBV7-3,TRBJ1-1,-,CASSSPGETEAFF
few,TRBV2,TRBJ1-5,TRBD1,CASSPRGQGDQPQHF
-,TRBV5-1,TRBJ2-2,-,CASSLQGRSGELFF
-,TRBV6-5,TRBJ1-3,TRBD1,CASSSGTGGNTIYF